These 32 T cell receptor beta chains were all obtained from the same sample, sequenced in a study of shared clonotypes between healthy human individuals. Data came from immunoSEQ multiplex PCR; TCRdb stores just in-frame clones and leaves some out. The data show under 600,000 clones, nearly 80% seen once. The source material was PBMCs. The source of these receptors is a woman aged 40 to 50 in good health. Some clones in this sample may be carry-over from other donors' samples.

The rearrangement links TRBV27 to TRBJ1-6; D gene uncertain. CDR1 is MNHEY and CDR2 is SMNVEV in the germline V gene (reference sequence). The CDR3 loop spans 14 amino acids. CDR3 amino acids: CVDKRQKDNSPLHF. CDR3 sequence (DNA): TGTGTCGACAAGAGGCAGAAGGATAATTCACCCCTCCACTTT.

This clone occurred once. The chain carries TRBV4-3 and TRBJ2-3; weak D call: TRBD1 (6 bases). Germline CDR1 is LGHNA and CDR2 is YSLEER. This CDR3 has 16 amino acids. V lost 0 bases and J lost 5, with 15 bases in between. The DNA of the CDR3 is TGCGCCAGCAGCCAAGAGGGCAGGGGTAGTATAGATACGCAGTATTTT. The encoded protein is CASSQEGRGSIDTQYF.

Of note for this clone: This sample also contains other DNA sequences that code for the same CDR3. J is TRBJ1-1 and V is TRBV28; no definite D call. Trimming pared 8 bases from V and 1 base from J, leaving 11 bases between. Germline V CDR1 and CDR2: MDHEN, SYDVKM. CDR3 length: 13 residues. CDR3 loop: CASSPTENTEAFF. The CDR3 bases are TGTGCCAGCTCCCCGACCGAGAACACTGAAGCTTTCTTT. The entire variable domain, with the rest obtained from reference TRBV28 and TRBJ1-1, is as follows: DVKVTQSSRYLVKRTGEKVFLECVQDMDHENMFWYRQDPGLGLRLIYFSYDVKMKEKGDIPEGYSVSREKKERFSLILESASTNQTSMYLCASSPTENTEAFFGQGTRLTVV.

A single count supports this clone. This clone may be a read error of a much larger clone one base away. V and J are TRBV9 and TRBJ2-2; D remains unclear. Germline loops: CDR1 SGDLS, CDR2 YYNGEE. V gave up 0 bases and J gave up 0 bases, with 3 bases separating them. The length of the CDR3 is 14 residues. The CDR3: CASSVAPNTGELFF. The CDR3, as DNA: TGTGCCAGCAGCGTAGCACCGAACACCGGGGAGCTGTTTTTT.

This clone was recorded once. The genes are TRBV12-5 and TRBJ2-3; 8 bases agree with TRBD2. Looked up from germline, CDR1 is LGHNT and CDR2 is FRNRAP. The V segment lost 6 bases and the J segment 0 bases; nucleotides outside the gene matches: 8. The CDR3 sequence is 16 residues long. CDR3 bases: TGTGCTAGTGGGGGGTTCGGGAGGGCCAGCACAGATACGCAGTATTTT. Amino acid sequence: CASGGFGRASTDTQYF.

The CDR3 region has the DNA TGTGCCAGCAGCTTACTGGCTGGCGGCGAGCAGTACTTC. Translating it yields CASSLLAGGEQYF. This chain connects TRBV11-1 to TRBJ2-7; no clear D. Trimming cost V 2 bases and J 6 bases, with 11 bases left between them. CDR3 length: 13 residues. CDR1 and CDR2 (germline): SGHAT, FQDESV (reference sequence). The full variable domain, its missing parts supplied by reference TRBV11-1 and TRBJ2-7, is EAEVAQSPRYKITEKSQAVAFWCDPISGHATLYWYRQILGQGPELLVQFQDESVVDDSQLPKDRFSAERLKGVDSTLKIQPAELGDSAMYLCASSLLAGGEQYFGPGTRLTVT.

The chain combines TRBV19 with TRBJ2-3; D is unclear. Per germline, CDR1 LNHDA and CDR2 SQIVND (reference sequence). Between the trimmed V and J ends, which lost 1 base and 3 bases, there was a span of 5 bases. This CDR3 comprises 13 residues. CDR3 loop: CASSIVGTDTQYF. DNA of the CDR3: TGTGCCAGTAGTATAGTTGGGACAGATACGCAGTATTTT.

The genes are TRBV14 and TRBJ2-5, with 15 nucleotides matching TRBD2. This CDR3 region has 16 residues. The germline V gene encodes CDR1 SGHDN and CDR2 FVKESK. Germline trimming cut 4 bases from V and 2 bases from J; bases unmatched to any gene: 2. The CDR3 DNA follows: TGTGCCAGCAGCCCGGGGACTAGCGGGAGGCAAGAGACCCAGTACTTC. This sequence encodes CASSPGTSGRQETQYF.

The chain employs TRBV5-1 and TRBJ2-3; TRBD2 aligns across 12 bases. Germline lookup yields CDR1 SGHRS and CDR2 YFSETQ. This CDR3 region has 17 residues. Trimming removed 1 base from V and 6 bases from J; junction bases left unmatched: 9. The CDR3 here is CASSLLASGRAEDTQYF. CDR3 DNA sequence: TGCGCCAGCAGCTTGCTGGCTAGCGGGAGGGCCGAGGATACGCAGTATTTT.

The J gene is TRBJ2-7, the V gene TRBV5-6; D uncertain. This CDR3 spans 12 amino acids. The V gene lost 4 bases and the J gene lost 3 bases, with 8 bases spanning the gap. Germline V gene data show CDR1 as SGHDT and CDR2 as YYEEEE. CDR3 DNA sequence: TGTGCCAGCAGCGACGGCTACTACGAGCAGTACTTC. As protein: CASSDGYYEQYF.

The V call is TRBV10-3, the J call TRBJ1-2; the match to TRBD1 covers 7 bases. Per germline, CDR1 ENHRY and CDR2 SYGVKD. Trimming removed 4 bases from V and 5 bases from J; junction bases left unmatched: 13. The CDR3 is 16 residues long. The CDR3 region has the DNA TGTGCCATCAGTGGAGGACAGGCGGTGAAAGGGTATGGCTACACCTTC. The encoded protein is CAISGGQAVKGYGYTF.

V gene TRBV28 combines with J gene TRBJ1-1; D unresolved. The CDR3 totals 15 residues. The V and J ends lost 5 bases and 4 bases respectively, with 17 bases between them. Per the germline V gene, CDR1 is MDHEN and CDR2 is SYDVKM. The CDR3 DNA sequence: TGTGCCAGCAGTCTATCGGGGTTGAAAGGCACTGAAGCTTTCTTT. It yields the protein CASSLSGLKGTEAFF. Variable domain in full (rest from reference TRBV28 and TRBJ1-1): DVKVTQSSRYLVKRTGEKVFLECVQDMDHENMFWYRQDPGLGLRLIYFSYDVKMKEKGDIPEGYSVSREKKERFSLILESASTNQTSMYLCASSLSGLKGTEAFFGQGTRLTVV.

V and J are TRBV7-2 and TRBJ1-2; 9 nucleotides align to TRBD1. Looked up from germline, CDR1 is SGHTA and CDR2 is FQGNSA. Losses at the gene ends were 5 bases for V and 6 bases for J; bases not matched to a gene: 16. The CDR3 contains 17 residues. In DNA form, the CDR3 reads TGTGCCAGCAGCCTGTCGACAGGGGGATCAGGGGGCGATGGCTACACCTTC. It translates to CASSLSTGGSGGDGYTF. The whole variable domain, filled in from reference TRBV7-2 and TRBJ1-2, reads GAGVSQSPSNKVTEKGKDVELRCDPISGHTALYWYRQSLGQGLEFLIYFQGNSAPDKSGLPSDRFSAERTGGSVSTLTIQRTQQEDSAVYLCASSLSTGGSGGDGYTFGSGTRLTVV.

Concerning this clone: The same CDR3 arises from other DNA sequences in this sample as well. The gene calls are TRBV11-2 and TRBJ2-7; D not resolved. The CDR3 runs to 11 residues. V was clipped by 4 bases and J by 0 bases, with 1 base between them. CDR1 is SGHAT, CDR2 FQNNGV, per germline. The CDR3 loop is CASSSSYEQYF. The DNA for the CDR3 is TGTGCCAGCAGCTCCTCCTACGAGCAGTACTTC.

The chain uses TRBV11-2 and TRBJ1-1; TRBD1 is a possible D gene (6 bases). Germline CDR1 reads SGHAT; CDR2 reads FQNNGV. The CDR3 is 14 amino acids. Trimming took 2 bases from V and 6 from J, leaving 13 bases between them. The CDR3 DNA reads TGTGCCAGCAGCTTAAGGCACAGGGAATCTGAAGCTTTCTTT. It yields the protein CASSLRHRESEAFF.

Note on this clone: A far larger clone is a single base away, which makes a read error likely. The V call is TRBV6-4, the J call TRBJ1-1; 8 positions agree with TRBD1. The CDR3 has 14 amino acids. Germline CDR1 MRHNA, CDR2 SNTAGT. CDR3 in amino acids: CASSEGQENTEDFF. The CDR3 DNA is TGTGCCAGCAGTGAGGGACAGGAGAACACTGAAGATTTCTTT.

The rearrangement links TRBV6-6 to TRBJ2-5; 9 nucleotides agree with TRBD1. Trimming cost V 5 bases and J 0 bases; bases outside gene matches: 4. The CDR3 is 15 residues long. CDR1 MNHNY and CDR2 SVGAGI come from the germline V gene (reference sequence). The chain's CDR3 is CASSLTGGYQETQYF. The CDR3 bases are TGTGCCAGCAGTCTTACAGGGGGCTACCAAGAGACCCAGTACTTC.

The chain recombines TRBV28 with TRBJ1-4; no firm D call. Trimming shortened V by 3 bases and J by 6 bases, and 8 bases separated the two germline ends. This CDR3 contains 13 residues. In germline, CDR1 is MDHEN, CDR2 SYDVKM. CDR3 nucleotide sequence: TGTGCCAGCAGTTTGCCGGGGTATGAAAAACTGTTTTTT. Translation gives CASSLPGYEKLFF.

V is TRBV7-8 and J is TRBJ1-4, with 8 bases matching TRBD1. J gave up 8 bases and V 0 bases, and 17 bases lay outside the gene matches. The CDR3 runs to 19 residues. Germline V CDR1 and CDR2: SGHVS, FQNEAQ. CDR3 residues: CASSLAPDRVKVGWEKLFF. The DNA of the CDR3 is TGTGCCAGCAGCTTAGCCCCGGACAGGGTAAAAGTCGGTTGGGAAAAACTGTTTTTT. Supplemented by reference TRBV7-8 and TRBJ1-4, the full variable domain reads GAGVSQSPRYKVAKRGQDVALRCDPISGHVSLFWYQQALGQGPEFLTYFQNEAQLDKSGLPSDRFFAERPEGSVSTLKIQRTQQEDSAVYLCASSLAPDRVKVGWEKLFFGSGTQLSVL.

The rearrangement uses TRBV4-1 and TRBJ2-1; no definite D call. V gave up 5 bases and J gave up 6 bases, with 14 bases separating them. CDR3 length equals 14 residues. Germline-derived CDR1 and CDR2 are MGHRA and YSYEKL. The CDR3 loop reads CASSTPPASNEQFF. The DNA of the CDR3 is TGCGCCAGCAGCACCCCACCGGCGTCCAATGAGCAGTTCTTC.

This chain links TRBV6-1 with TRBJ2-3; 8 nucleotides match TRBD2. The CDR3 loop spans 14 amino acids. Germline V gene data show CDR1 as MNHNS and CDR2 as SASEGT. With 5 bases clipped from V and 6 bases from J, the junction kept 7 bases outside the gene matches. The CDR3 DNA is TGTGCCAGCAGTACTTTAGCGGGACGGGATACGCAGTATTTT. Protein: CASSTLAGRDTQYF.

This chain links TRBV28 with TRBJ1-2; D unclear. V was shortened by 6 bases and J by 5 bases, with 10 bases between the two germline ends. The CDR3 extends over 12 amino acids. Germline V CDR1 and CDR2: MDHEN, SYDVKM. CDR3 sequence (DNA): TGTGCCAGCAGCTCCCGAGGGTATGGCTACACCTTC. It specifies CASSSRGYGYTF.

The chain is built from TRBV2 and TRBJ1-1, with D possibly being TRBD1 (6 bases). This CDR3 is built from 14 residues. V was shortened by 4 bases and J by 1 base, with 10 bases between the two germline ends. From germline, CDR1 is SNHLY and CDR2 FYNNEI. The CDR3 sequence: CASSVWGANTEAFF. In DNA form, the CDR3 reads TGTGCCAGCAGTGTCTGGGGGGCGAACACTGAAGCTTTCTTT.

The table lists this clone with a count of one. The CDR3 spells CAISESYQGPTEAFF. DNA of the CDR3: TGTGCCATCAGTGAGTCGTACCAGGGCCCCACTGAAGCTTTCTTT. V usage is TRBV10-3 and J usage is TRBJ1-1, with D tentatively TRBD1 (5 bases). This CDR3 has 15 residues. CDR1 ENHRY and CDR2 SYGVKD come from the germline V gene. V lost 0 bases and J 4 bases, leaving 12 bases between the germline ends.

The CDR3, as DNA: TGTGCCAGCAGCACTGGGGCTAGCGGGACCATGGCCTACGAGCAGTACTTC. Translated, it gives CASSTGASGTMAYEQYF. The chain joins TRBV27 to TRBJ2-7; TRBD2 matches at 9 bases. J lost 2 bases, V lost 6 bases, and 14 bases had no gene match. CDR1 and CDR2 from the germline V gene are MNHEY and SMNVEV (reference sequence). This CDR3 has 17 residues.

The J gene is TRBJ2-7, the V gene TRBV11-2; 8 nucleotides agree with TRBD2. Germline assignment: CDR1 SGHAT and CDR2 FQNNGV. The CDR3 totals 15 residues. Unmatched junction bases numbered 13, after V lost 8 bases and J lost 4 bases. CDR3 DNA sequence: TGTGCCAGCCAACCGGGACTAGGGAGTTTTTACGAGCAGTACTTC. Translation gives CASQPGLGSFYEQYF.

The V gene is TRBV28, the J gene TRBJ2-5; 7 bases are a match to TRBD2. Per the germline V gene, CDR1 is MDHEN and CDR2 is SYDVKM. The V gene end was trimmed by 7 bases and the J gene end by 5 bases; junction bases not matched to a gene: 16. This CDR3 contains 16 residues. The CDR3 DNA sequence: TGTGCCAGCACGCCGGCCGGGAGGAAGTTCGGGGAGACCCAGTACTTC. Protein product: CASTPAGRKFGETQYF.

This chain connects TRBV18 to TRBJ2-1; possibly TRBD2 for D (6 bases). The V gene lost 3 bases and the J gene lost 9 bases, with 12 bases spanning the gap. This CDR3 comprises 13 residues. Germline CDR1 is KGHSH and CDR2 is LQKENI. The CDR3 reads CASSPRDFSEQFF. The CDR3 bases are TGTGCCAGCTCACCCCGGGACTTCAGTGAGCAGTTCTTC.

The chain is built from TRBV2 and TRBJ1-2, with D possibly matching TRBD1 (6 bases). Germline CDR1 and CDR2: SNHLY and FYNNEI. Trimming cost V 4 bases and J 5 bases, with 8 bases left between them. This CDR3 has 12 amino acids. CDR3 nucleotides: TGTGCCAGCAGTGGGGACATTTATGGCTACACCTTC. This translates into CASSGDIYGYTF.

The J gene is TRBJ2-7, the V gene TRBV7-2; 8 nucleotides match TRBD1. Germline V CDR1 and CDR2: SGHTA, FQGNSA. The CDR3 is 16 residues long. V was clipped by 4 bases and J by 4 bases; unmatched bases: 12. CDR3 sequence: CASSSGQGGRAYEQYF. CDR3 coding DNA: TGTGCCAGCAGCTCCGGACAGGGTGGTAGAGCGTACGAGCAGTACTTC.

This clone was picked up a small number of times. This chain links TRBV30 with TRBJ1-4; unclear D gene. The germline CDR1 and CDR2 sequences are GTSNPN and SVGIG (reference sequence). Trimming removed 2 bases from V and 4 bases from J, with 8 bases in between. The CDR3 extends over 13 amino acids. For the CDR3, the DNA is TGTGCCTGGAGTACCAACAGTAATGAAAAACTGTTTTTT. Its translation is CAWSTNSNEKLFF.

The chain combines TRBV7-2 with TRBJ2-1; D perhaps matches TRBD1 (5 bases). The CDR3 contains 15 residues. CDR1 is SGHTA, CDR2 FQGNSA, per germline. Trimming took off 1 base at V and 6 bases at J, with 13 bases between the two ends. As DNA, the CDR3 is TGTGCCAGCAGCTTAGTCCCAGGGTTCATCAATGAGCAGTTCTTC. This gives the protein CASSLVPGFINEQFF. Full variable domain (remainder filled in from reference TRBV7-2 and TRBJ2-1): GAGVSQSPSNKVTEKGKDVELRCDPISGHTALYWYRQSLGQGLEFLIYFQGNSAPDKSGLPSDRFSAERTGGSVSTLTIQRTQQEDSAVYLCASSLVPGFINEQFFGPGTRLTVL.